This TCR beta chain was retrieved from a study of T cell changes during pregnancy in multiple sclerosis. TCRdb's copy holds only in-frame clones and misses some; the assay was immunoSEQ multiplex PCR. The profile shows tens of thousands of clones, 86% of them singletons. In germline, CDR1 is LGHNA, CDR2 YNFKEQ. CDR3 size: 15 residues. Trimming pared 1 base from V and 2 bases from J, leaving 9 bases between. This chain joins TRBV4-2 and TRBJ2-1, with D perhaps TRBD2 (6 bases). This specimen consisted of CD8+ T cells from peripheral blood mononuclear cells, obtained in the first trimester of pregnancy. The TCR comes from a female donor in good health, enrolled as a control in a pregnancy study. In nucleotides, the CDR3 is TGTGCCAGCAGCCAAGGCGGGGACCCCTACAATGAGCAGTTCTTC. Translation: CASSQGGDPYNEQFF.